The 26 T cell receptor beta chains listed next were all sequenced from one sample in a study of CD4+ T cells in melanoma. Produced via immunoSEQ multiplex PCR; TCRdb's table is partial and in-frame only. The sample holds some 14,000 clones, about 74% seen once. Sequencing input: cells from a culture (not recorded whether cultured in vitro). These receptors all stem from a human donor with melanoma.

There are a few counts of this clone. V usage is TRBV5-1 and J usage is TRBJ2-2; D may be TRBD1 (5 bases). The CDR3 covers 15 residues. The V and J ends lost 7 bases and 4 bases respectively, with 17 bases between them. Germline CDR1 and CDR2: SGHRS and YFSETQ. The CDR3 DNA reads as TGCGCCAGCCACGACAGAGGCAAGGGCACCGGGGAGCTGTTTTTT. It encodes CASHDRGKGTGELFF. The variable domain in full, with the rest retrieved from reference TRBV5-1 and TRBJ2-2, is KAGVTQTPRYLIKTRGQQVTLSCSPISGHRSVSWYQQTPGQGLQFLFEYFSETQRNKGNFPGRFSGRQFSNSRSEMNVSTLELGDSALYLCASHDRGKGTGELFFGEGSRLTVL.

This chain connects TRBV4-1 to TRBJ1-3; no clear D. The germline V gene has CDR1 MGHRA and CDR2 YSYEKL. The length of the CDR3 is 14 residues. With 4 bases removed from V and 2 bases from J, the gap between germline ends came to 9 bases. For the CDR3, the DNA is TGCGCCAGCAGCCGTTGGTCGACTGGAAACACCATATATTTT. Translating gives CASSRWSTGNTIYF.

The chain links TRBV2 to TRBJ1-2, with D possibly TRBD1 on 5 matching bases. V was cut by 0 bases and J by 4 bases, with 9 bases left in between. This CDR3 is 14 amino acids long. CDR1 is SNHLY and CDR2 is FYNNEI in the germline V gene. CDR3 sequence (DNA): TGTGCCAGCAGTGAAGCTGGGGGTGTCTATGGCTACACCTTC. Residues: CASSEAGGVYGYTF.

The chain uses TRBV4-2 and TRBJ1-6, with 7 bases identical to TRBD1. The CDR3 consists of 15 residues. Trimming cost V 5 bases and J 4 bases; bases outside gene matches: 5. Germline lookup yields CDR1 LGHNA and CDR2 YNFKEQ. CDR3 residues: CASSWGTEYNSPLHF. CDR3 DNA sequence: TGTGCCAGCAGCTGGGGGACAGAATATAATTCACCCCTCCACTTT.

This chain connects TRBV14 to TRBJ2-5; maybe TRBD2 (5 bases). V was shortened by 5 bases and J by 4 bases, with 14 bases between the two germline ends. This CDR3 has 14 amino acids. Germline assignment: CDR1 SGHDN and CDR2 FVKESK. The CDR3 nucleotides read TGTGCCAGCAGCAATCTAGCAGGTGGAGAGACCCAGTACTTC. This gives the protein CASSNLAGGETQYF.

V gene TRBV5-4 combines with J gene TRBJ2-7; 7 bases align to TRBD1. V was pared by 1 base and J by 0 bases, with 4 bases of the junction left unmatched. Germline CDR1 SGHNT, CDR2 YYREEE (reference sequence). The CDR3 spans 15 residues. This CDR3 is CASSLIGDSSYEQYF. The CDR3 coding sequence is TGTGCCAGCAGCTTGATAGGGGACAGCTCCTACGAGCAGTACTTC.

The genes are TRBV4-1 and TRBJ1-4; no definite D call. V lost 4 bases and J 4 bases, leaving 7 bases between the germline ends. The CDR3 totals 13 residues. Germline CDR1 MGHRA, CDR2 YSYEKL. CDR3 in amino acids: CASSLRLNEKLFF. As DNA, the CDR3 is TGCGCCAGCAGCCTCCGCCTTAATGAAAAACTGTTTTTT.

The CDR3 here is CASSLGGQSYNEQFF. In DNA, the CDR3 is TGCGCCAGCAGCTTAGGGGGCCAATCCTACAATGAGCAGTTCTTC. The gene calls are TRBV5-1 and TRBJ2-1, with TRBD1 matching over 7 bases. With 2 bases clipped from V and 1 base from J, the junction kept 3 bases outside the gene matches. This CDR3 is built from 15 residues. Germline CDR1 is SGHRS and CDR2 is YFSETQ.

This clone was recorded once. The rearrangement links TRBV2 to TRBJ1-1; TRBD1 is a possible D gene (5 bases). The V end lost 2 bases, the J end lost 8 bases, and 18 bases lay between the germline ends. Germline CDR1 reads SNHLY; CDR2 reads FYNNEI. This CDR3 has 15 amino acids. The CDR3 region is CASSEFAGLPFEAFF. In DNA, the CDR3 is TGTGCCAGCAGTGAATTTGCAGGGCTGCCCTTCGAAGCTTTCTTT.

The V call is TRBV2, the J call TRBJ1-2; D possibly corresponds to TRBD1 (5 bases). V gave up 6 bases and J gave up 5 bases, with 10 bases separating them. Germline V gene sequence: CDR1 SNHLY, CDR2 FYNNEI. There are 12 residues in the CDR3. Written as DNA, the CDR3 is TGTGCCAGCAGCCCGGGGGTTTATGGCTACACCTTC. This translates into CASSPGVYGYTF. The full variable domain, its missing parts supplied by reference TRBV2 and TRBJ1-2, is EPEVTQTPSHQVTQMGQEVILRCVPISNHLYFYWYRQILGQKVEFLVSFYNNEISEKSEIFDDQFSVERPDGSNFTLKIRSTKLEDSAMYFCASSPGVYGYTFGSGTRLTVV.

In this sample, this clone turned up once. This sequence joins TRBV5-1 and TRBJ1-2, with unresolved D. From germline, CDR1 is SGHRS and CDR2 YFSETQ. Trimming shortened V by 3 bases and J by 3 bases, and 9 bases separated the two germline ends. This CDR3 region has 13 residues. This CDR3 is CASSSAAHYGYTF. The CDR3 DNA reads TGCGCCAGCAGCTCCGCAGCCCACTATGGCTACACCTTC.

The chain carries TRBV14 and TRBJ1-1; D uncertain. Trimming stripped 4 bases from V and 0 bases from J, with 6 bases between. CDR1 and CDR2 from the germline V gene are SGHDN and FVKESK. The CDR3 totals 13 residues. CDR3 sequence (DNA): TGTGCCAGCAGCCGCACAATGAACACTGAAGCTTTCTTT. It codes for CASSRTMNTEAFF.

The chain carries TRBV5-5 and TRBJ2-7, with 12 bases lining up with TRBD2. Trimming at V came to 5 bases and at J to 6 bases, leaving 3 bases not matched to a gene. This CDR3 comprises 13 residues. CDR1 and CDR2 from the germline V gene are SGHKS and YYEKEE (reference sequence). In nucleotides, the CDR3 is TGTGCCAGCAGACAGACTAGCGGGGGCGAGCAGTACTTC. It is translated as CASRQTSGGEQYF.

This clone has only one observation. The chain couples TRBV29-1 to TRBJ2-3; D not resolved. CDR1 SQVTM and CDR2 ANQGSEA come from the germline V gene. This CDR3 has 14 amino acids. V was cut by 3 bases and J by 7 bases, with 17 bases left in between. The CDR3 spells CSVEDPRYVNTQYF. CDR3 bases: TGCAGCGTTGAGGACCCCCGCTACGTAAATACGCAGTATTTT.

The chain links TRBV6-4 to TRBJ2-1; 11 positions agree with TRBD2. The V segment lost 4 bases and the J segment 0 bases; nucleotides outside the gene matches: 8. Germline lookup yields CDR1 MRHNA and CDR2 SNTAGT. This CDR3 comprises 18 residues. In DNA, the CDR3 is TGTGCCAGCAGTGCTCTAGCGGGGGGCTTTAGCTCCTACAATGAGCAGTTCTTC. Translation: CASSALAGGFSSYNEQFF.

The CDR3 loop reads CASSSQGYTEAFF. CDR3 nucleotides: TGCGCCAGCAGCTCGCAGGGATACACTGAAGCTTTCTTT. This chain uses TRBV5-1 with TRBJ1-1; a possible D gene is TRBD1 (5 bases). Looked up from germline, CDR1 is SGHRS and CDR2 is YFSETQ. CDR3 size: 13 residues. The germline V and J ends were trimmed by 3 bases and 3 bases, with 9 bases remaining between them.

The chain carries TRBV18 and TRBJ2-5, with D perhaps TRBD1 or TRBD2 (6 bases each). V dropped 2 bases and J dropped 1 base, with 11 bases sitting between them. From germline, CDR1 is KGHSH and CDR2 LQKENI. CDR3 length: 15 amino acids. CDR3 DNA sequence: TGTGCCAGCTCACCATTCGGGGGCCTCCAAGAGACCCAGTACTTC. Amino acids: CASSPFGGLQETQYF. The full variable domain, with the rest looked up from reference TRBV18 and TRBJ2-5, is NAGVMQNPRHLVRRRGQEARLRCSPMKGHSHVYWYRQLPEEGLKFMVYLQKENIIDESGMPKERFSAEFPKEGPSILRIQQVVRGDSAAYFCASSPFGGLQETQYFGPGTRLLVL.

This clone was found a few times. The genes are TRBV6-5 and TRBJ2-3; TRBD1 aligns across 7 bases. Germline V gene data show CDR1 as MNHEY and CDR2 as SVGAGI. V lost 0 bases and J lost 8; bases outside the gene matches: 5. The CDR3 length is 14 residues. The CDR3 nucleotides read TGTGCCAGCAGTTACTCGACAGGGATATTTACGCAGTATTTT. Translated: CASSYSTGIFTQYF.

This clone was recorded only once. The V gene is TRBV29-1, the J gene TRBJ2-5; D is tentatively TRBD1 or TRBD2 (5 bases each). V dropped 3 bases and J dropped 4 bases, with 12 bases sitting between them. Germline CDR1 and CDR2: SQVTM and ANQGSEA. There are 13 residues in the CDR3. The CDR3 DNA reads TGCAGCGTTGACCGGGACGGCGGAGAGACCCAGTACTTC. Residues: CSVDRDGGETQYF.

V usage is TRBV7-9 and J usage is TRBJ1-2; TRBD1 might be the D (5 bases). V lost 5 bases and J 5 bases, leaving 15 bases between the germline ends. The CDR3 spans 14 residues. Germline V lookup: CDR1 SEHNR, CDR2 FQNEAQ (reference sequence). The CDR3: CASSPPAREYGYTF. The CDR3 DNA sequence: TGTGCCAGCAGCCCCCCCGCCAGGGAGTATGGCTACACCTTC.

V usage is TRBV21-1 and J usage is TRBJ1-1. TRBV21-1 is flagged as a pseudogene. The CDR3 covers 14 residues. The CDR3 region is CASTLGPQPTEAFF. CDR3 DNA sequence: TGTGCCAGCACCCTAGGACCCCAGCCCACTGAAGCTTTCTTT.

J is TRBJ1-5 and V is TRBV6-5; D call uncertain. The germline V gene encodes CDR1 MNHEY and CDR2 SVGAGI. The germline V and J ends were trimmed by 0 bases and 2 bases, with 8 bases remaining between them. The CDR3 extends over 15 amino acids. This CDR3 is CASSYSRQGNQPQHF. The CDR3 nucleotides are TGTGCCAGCAGTTACTCGAGGCAGGGCAATCAGCCCCAGCATTTT.

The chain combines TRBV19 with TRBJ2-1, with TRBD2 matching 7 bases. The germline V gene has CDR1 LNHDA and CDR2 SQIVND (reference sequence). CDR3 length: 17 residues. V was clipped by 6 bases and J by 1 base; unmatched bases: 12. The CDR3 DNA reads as TGTGCCAGTAGCTCGTGGGGGGGGTCGTCGTCCTACAATGAGCAGTTCTTC. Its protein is CASSSWGGSSSYNEQFF.

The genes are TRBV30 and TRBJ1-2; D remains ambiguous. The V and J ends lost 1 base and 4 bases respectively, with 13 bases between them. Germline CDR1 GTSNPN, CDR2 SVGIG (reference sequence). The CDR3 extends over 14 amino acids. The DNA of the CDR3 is TGTGCCTGGAGTGAGGAGGGATGGAGCTATGGCTACACCTTC. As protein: CAWSEEGWSYGYTF.

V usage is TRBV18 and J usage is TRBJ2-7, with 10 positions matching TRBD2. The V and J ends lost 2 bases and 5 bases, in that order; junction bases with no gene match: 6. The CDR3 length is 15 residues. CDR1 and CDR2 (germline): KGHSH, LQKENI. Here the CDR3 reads CASSPSLAGDNEQYF. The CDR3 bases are TGTGCCAGCTCACCATCTCTAGCGGGGGACAACGAGCAGTACTTC. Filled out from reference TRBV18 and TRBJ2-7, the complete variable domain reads NAGVMQNPRHLVRRRGQEARLRCSPMKGHSHVYWYRQLPEEGLKFMVYLQKENIIDESGMPKERFSAEFPKEGPSILRIQQVVRGDSAAYFCASSPSLAGDNEQYFGPGTRLTVT.

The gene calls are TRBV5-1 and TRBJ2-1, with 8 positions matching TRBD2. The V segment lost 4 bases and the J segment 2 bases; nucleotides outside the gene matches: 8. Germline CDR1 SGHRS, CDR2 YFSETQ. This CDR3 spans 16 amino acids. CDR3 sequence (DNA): TGCGCCAGCAGCCTACGGGGGGGGAGTGCCTACAATGAGCAGTTCTTC. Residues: CASSLRGGSAYNEQFF.